This T cell receptor beta chain came from a study of cytomegalovirus exposure and HLA in healthy donors. There are 15 residues in the CDR3. The germline V gene has CDR1 MNHEY and CDR2 SMNVEV (reference sequence). With 5 bases clipped from V and 5 bases from J, the junction kept 5 bases outside the gene matches. With 60 Vbeta and 13 Jbeta primers, the PCR was carried out. Sequencing was performed with immunoSEQ multiplex PCR; in TCRdb, only in-frame clones are kept and a portion is missing. The table lists around 240,000 clones, 82% of them singletons. Regarding donors, all were healthy bone marrow donors.

This sequence was found in a woman in her thirties or forties in good health and CMV-seropositive. The genes are TRBV27 and TRBJ2-1, with TRBD2 matching over 11 bases. Sequenced material: PBMCs. CDR3: CASSLSTSGNNEQFF. DNA for the CDR3: TGTGCCAGCAGTCTTTCGACTAGCGGGAACAATGAGCAGTTCTTC.